This note documents a single T cell receptor (beta chain) sequence. Its matching antigen is unknown. This sample is drawn from a study of T-cell reconstitution after alpha-beta-depleted transplantation in children. The study's findings and limits: At day 60, the high TCRbeta diversity found in some patients originated from recipient T cells and thymic progenitors that had survived. Expanded graft clones, several hundred of them, were reportedly the source of alpha-beta T cells about two months after transplant. T-cell numbers and diversity, one year after transplant, stemmed largely from T cells that were newly produced.

Germline loops: CDR1 DFQATT, CDR2 SNEGSKA (reference sequence). V was trimmed by 0 bases and J by 3 bases, leaving 15 bases between them. The CDR3 consists of 15 residues. Preparation of the TCRbeta library used unique molecular identifiers. TCRdb reanalysed the PCR reads using MiXCR and keeps one entry per CDR3 protein. Of 100,000 or so distinct CDR3 sequences listed, 15% to 19% are singletons. V and J are TRBV20-1 and TRBJ2-7; D is possibly TRBD1 (5 bases). The sequencing here drew on PBMCs, mostly from graft donor cells, taken 180 days after TCRalphabeta/CD19-depleted stem cell transplant. This receptor was obtained from a male patient between 2 and 15 years old who had a stem cell transplant for acute lymphoblastic leukemia, so the T cells may come from the graft donor. The CDR3 here is CSARDKAGQDYEQYF. The CDR3, as DNA: TGCAGTGCTAGAGATAAAGCAGGACAAGACTACGAGCAGTACTTC.